The 10 T cell receptor beta chains listed next were all sequenced from one sample in a study of beta chain features in type 1 diabetes. Overall study results and limits: Type 1 diabetes patients showed a moderate but significant shortening of TCRB CDR3s in all four CD4+ subsets.

Expressed TCRB transcripts were sequenced, since all the RNA that had been isolated was reverse transcribed. Data came from immunoSEQ multiplex PCR; TCRdb stores just in-frame clones and leaves some out. The table includes 250,000 to 350,000 clones, roughly an eighth detected once. No antigens are known for them. What was sequenced was naive CD4+ T cells from blood. All receptors come from a man younger than 45 with type 1 diabetes.

In its sample, this clone was seen a few times. The chain couples TRBV7-9 to TRBJ2-2; the match to TRBD2 covers 8 bases. After removal of 5 bases from V and 5 bases from J, the junction contained 7 bases not matched to a gene. CDR3 length: 15 amino acids. Germline CDR1 is SEHNR and CDR2 is FQNEAQ (reference sequence). CDR3 DNA sequence: TGTGCCAGCAGCCTAAGCGGGAGATGGACCGGGGAGCTGTTTTTT. It translates to CASSLSGRWTGELFF. Full variable domain (remainder filled in from reference TRBV7-9 and TRBJ2-2): DTGVSQNPRHKITKRGQNVTFRCDPISEHNRLYWYRQTLGQGPEFLTYFQNEAQLEKSRLLSDRFSAERPKGSFSTLEIQRTEQGDSAMYLCASSLSGRWTGELFFGEGSRLTVL.

This clone showed up just a few times. The V call is TRBV28, the J call TRBJ1-2, with D hard to call. Trimming cost V 5 bases and J 2 bases, with 9 bases left between them. CDR1 MDHEN and CDR2 SYDVKM come from the germline V gene. This CDR3 comprises 13 residues. CDR3 DNA: TGTGCCAGCAGTCTGACACACAACTATGGCTACACCTTC. Its translation: CASSLTHNYGYTF.

This clone was seen only a few times. This chain links TRBV4-2 with TRBJ1-1; TRBD1 is a possible D gene (6 bases). The CDR3 runs to 14 residues. Germline CDR1 is LGHNA and CDR2 is YNFKEQ. Trimming removed 1 base at V and 4 bases at J, with 10 bases between. CDR3: CASSQGTTGTEAFF. CDR3 DNA sequence: TGTGCCAGCAGCCAAGGTACGACAGGCACTGAAGCTTTCTTT.

This chain links TRBV25-1 with TRBJ2-2; D might be TRBD2 (6 bases). CDR1 is MGHDK and CDR2 is SYGVNS in the germline V gene. V was shortened by 2 bases and J by 6 bases, with 19 bases between the two germline ends. This CDR3 comprises 17 residues. In DNA form, the CDR3 reads TGTGCCAGCAGTGAACCCGGGACTCCGGGCATGGCCGGGGAGCTGTTTTTT. Translation gives CASSEPGTPGMAGELFF. Combining the CDR3 with reference TRBV25-1 and TRBJ2-2 gives the whole variable domain EADIYQTPRYLVIGTGKKITLECSQTMGHDKMYWYQQDPGMELHLIHYSYGVNSTEKGDLSSESTVSRIRTEHFPLTLESARPSHTSQYLCASSEPGTPGMAGELFFGEGSRLTVL.

Note on this clone: Different DNA sequences within this sample yield the same CDR3. The chain uses TRBV7-9 and TRBJ1-4; D is uncertain. The germline V gene has CDR1 SEHNR and CDR2 FQNEAQ (reference sequence). The CDR3 length is 14 residues. The V end lost 4 bases, the J end lost 1 base, and 7 bases lay between the germline ends. The chain's CDR3 is CASSSRQTNEKLFF. CDR3 bases: TGTGCCAGCAGCTCGAGACAAACTAATGAAAAACTGTTTTTT.

This clone was counted a few times. This chain joins TRBV7-2 and TRBJ2-5; 12 bases fit TRBD2. From germline, CDR1 is SGHTA and CDR2 FQGNSA. The CDR3 extends over 16 amino acids. The junction had 9 bases not matched to a gene; V was cut back by 5 bases and J by 5 bases. Here the CDR3 reads CASSDRLAGVMETQYF. In DNA, the CDR3 is TGTGCCAGCAGCGATCGACTAGCGGGAGTAATGGAGACCCAGTACTTC.

The chain couples TRBV28 to TRBJ1-5; the match to TRBD1 covers 9 bases. Trimming removed 3 bases from V and 6 bases from J; junction bases left unmatched: 6. This CDR3 has 15 amino acids. Germline V gene lookup returns CDR1 MDHEN and CDR2 SYDVKM. The CDR3 here is CASSLGQGDIQPQHF. The CDR3 DNA sequence: TGTGCCAGCAGTTTGGGACAGGGCGATATTCAGCCCCAGCATTTT.

This clone was seen only a few times. The chain couples TRBV18 to TRBJ2-7; 10 nucleotides agree with TRBD2. The V gene end was trimmed by 2 bases and the J gene end by 6 bases; junction bases not matched to a gene: 4. The CDR3 is 14 residues long. Germline V CDR1 and CDR2: KGHSH, LQKENI. CDR3 residues: CASSPGTSVAEQYF. Written as DNA, the CDR3 is TGTGCCAGCTCACCAGGGACTAGCGTGGCCGAGCAGTACTTC. The full variable domain, with the rest looked up from reference TRBV18 and TRBJ2-7, is NAGVMQNPRHLVRRRGQEARLRCSPMKGHSHVYWYRQLPEEGLKFMVYLQKENIIDESGMPKERFSAEFPKEGPSILRIQQVVRGDSAAYFCASSPGTSVAEQYFGPGTRLTVT.

The chain employs TRBV30 and TRBJ2-2; 13 bases fit TRBD2. Losses at the gene ends were 5 bases for V and 1 base for J; bases not matched to a gene: 4. Per the germline V gene, CDR1 is GTSNPN and CDR2 is SVGIG (reference sequence). The CDR3 spans 16 residues. The CDR3 DNA sequence: TGTGCCTGGGGGAGGACTAGCGGGAGGAACACCGGGGAGCTGTTTTTT. Residues: CAWGRTSGRNTGELFF.

The CDR3 DNA follows: TGTGCCAGCAGTTTAGGAGGGAGCACTGAAGCTTTCTTT. Protein: CASSLGGSTEAFF. V is TRBV28 and J is TRBJ1-1; D unclear. The CDR3 is 13 amino acids. V was clipped by 2 bases and J by 4 bases, with 8 bases between them. Germline V gene data show CDR1 as MDHEN and CDR2 as SYDVKM. Full variable domain (rest looked up from reference TRBV28 and TRBJ1-1): DVKVTQSSRYLVKRTGEKVFLECVQDMDHENMFWYRQDPGLGLRLIYFSYDVKMKEKGDIPEGYSVSREKKERFSLILESASTNQTSMYLCASSLGGSTEAFFGQGTRLTVV.